These T cell receptor beta chains were read from a single sample in a study of beta chain features in type 1 diabetes. TCRdb's table, derived via immunoSEQ multiplex PCR, lists solely in-frame clones and lacks some. The table has under 800,000 clones, roughly 15% seen once. Sequenced: naive CD4+ T cells from blood. Receptors originate from a man aged 18 to 29 in good health. The CDR3 runs from the conserved cysteine through the conserved F or W. A D gene is named only where the DNA matches it firmly. Clone size is shown for a subset of rows, as once, few, many or a class of expanded clone.

D: .; V: TRBV9; size: .; J: TRBJ1-3; CDR3: CASSGDQSSGNTIYF; DNA: TGTGCCAGCAGCGGCGACCAGAGCTCTGGAAACACCATATATTTT
D: .; V: TRBV7-9; size: many; J: TRBJ2-1; CDR3: CASSSFWGYDEQFF; DNA: TGTGCCAGCAGCTCATTTTGGGGTTATGATGAGCAGTTCTTC
D: .; V: TRBV6-6; size: few; J: TRBJ1-2; CDR3: CASSPGSLSLYGYTF; DNA: TGTGCCAGCAGTCCCGGGTCCCTCTCGCTATATGGCTACACCTTC
D: TRBD2; V: TRBV27; size: few; J: TRBJ2-1; CDR3: CASTPLAGGRYNEQFF; DNA: TGTGCCAGCACCCCTCTAGCGGGGGGCCGTTACAATGAGCAGTTCTTC
D: .; V: TRBV9; size: .; J: TRBJ1-5; CDR3: CASSVAPDSNQPQHF; DNA: TGTGCCAGCAGCGTAGCTCCTGATAGCAATCAGCCCCAGCATTTT
D: .; V: TRBV7-7; size: .; J: TRBJ2-1; CDR3: CASSLSQAGTNEQFF; DNA: TGTGCCAGCAGCTTAAGCCAGGCCGGAACCAATGAGCAGTTCTTC
D: TRBD1; V: TRBV5-1; size: .; J: TRBJ1-2; CDR3: CASSIGTGKGYTF; DNA: TGCGCCAGCAGCATCGGGACAGGGAAAGGCTACACCTTC
D: TRBD2; V: TRBV7-2; size: many; J: TRBJ2-6; CDR3: CASSALAVGSGANVLTF; DNA: TGTGCCAGCAGCGCCCTAGCGGTGGGCTCTGGGGCCAACGTCCTGACTTTC
D: .; V: TRBV4-2; size: .; J: TRBJ1-5; CDR3: CASSQLGSNQPQHF; DNA: TGTGCCAGCAGCCAGCTGGGCAGCAATCAGCCCCAGCATTTT
D: .; V: TRBV5-7; size: .; J: TRBJ2-7; CDR3: CASSTRSALRPEQYF; DNA: TGTGCCAGCAGCACGCGGAGCGCTCTACGTCCCGAGCAGTACTTC
D: .; V: TRBV28; size: .; J: TRBJ2-1; CDR3: CASSFSDPNEQFF; DNA: TGTGCCAGCAGTTTCTCGGACCCCAATGAGCAGTTCTTC
D: .; V: TRBV19; size: .; J: TRBJ1-1; CDR3: CASTDRNTEAFF; DNA: TGTGCCAGCACGGACAGGAACACTGAAGCTTTCTTT
D: .; V: TRBV12-5; size: .; J: TRBJ1-1; CDR3: CASGFLGAGEAFF; DNA: TGTGCTAGTGGTTTTCTCGGGGCGGGTGAAGCTTTCTTT
D: .; V: TRBV7-6; size: few; J: TRBJ2-5; CDR3: CASNPRGSGETQYF; DNA: TGTGCCAGCAATCCCCGGGGGTCGGGGGAGACCCAGTACTTC
D: .; V: TRBV5-1; size: .; J: TRBJ2-6; CDR3: CASSLGQGEANVLTF; DNA: TGCGCCAGCAGCTTGGGCCAGGGTGAGGCCAACGTCCTGACTTTC
D: .; V: TRBV25-1; size: once; J: TRBJ1-1; CDR3: CASSESKAGFGGSGEAFF; DNA: TGTGCCAGCAGTGAATCAAAAGCAGGGTTCGGGGGCTCGGGTGAAGCTTTCTTT
D: .; V: TRBV10-3; size: .; J: TRBJ1-5; CDR3: CAIREGLVSNQPQHF; DNA: TGTGCCATCAGGGAGGGGTTAGTAAGCAATCAGCCCCAGCATTTT
D: TRBD2; V: TRBV4-1; size: few; J: TRBJ2-1; CDR3: CASSQEGTSGRIGRGTYNEQFF; DNA: TGCGCCAGCAGCCAAGAAGGGACTAGCGGGAGAATTGGTCGAGGGACCTACAATGAGCAGTTCTTC
D: TRBD2; V: TRBV14; size: few; J: TRBJ2-4; CDR3: CARESAGGGPKNIQYF; DNA: TGTGCCAGAGAATCGGCGGGAGGGGGCCCCAAAAACATTCAGTACTTC
D: TRBD1; V: TRBV9; size: many; J: TRBJ2-3; CDR3: CASGGQVSTDTQYF; DNA: TGTGCCAGCGGAGGACAGGTTAGCACAGATACGCAGTATTTT
D: .; V: TRBV19; size: .; J: TRBJ2-5; CDR3: CASSPGGAPKLSQYF; DNA: TGTGCCAGTAGTCCTGGAGGGGCGCCTAAGTTGTCCCAGTACTTC
D: .; V: TRBV9; size: .; J: TRBJ2-7; CDR3: CASSPLGGGPPLRGQYF; DNA: TGTGCCAGCAGCCCACTAGGAGGGGGACCCCCCCTACGAGGGCAGTACTTC
D: .; V: TRBV19; size: .; J: TRBJ2-1; CDR3: CASSWLYNEQFF; DNA: TGTGCCAGTAGCTGGCTTTACAATGAGCAGTTCTTC
D: .; V: TRBV5-1; size: .; J: TRBJ1-1; CDR3: CASSLVVRVKNTEAFF; DNA: TGCGCCAGCAGCTTGGTTGTCCGGGTTAAGAACACTGAAGCTTTCTTT
D: TRBD1; V: TRBV28; size: .; J: TRBJ2-6; CDR3: CASRAGQGGSGANVLTF; DNA: TGTGCCAGCAGAGCTGGACAGGGTGGGTCCGGGGCCAACGTCCTGACTTTC
D: .; V: TRBV5-1; size: .; J: TRBJ1-1; CDR3: CASSSGGSDTEAFF; DNA: TGCGCCAGCAGCTCCGGGGGCTCGGACACTGAAGCTTTCTTT
D: .; V: TRBV4-3; size: many; J: TRBJ2-7; CDR3: CASGTPYEQYF; DNA: TGCGCCTCCGGGACACCTTACGAGCAGTACTTC
D: .; V: TRBV30; size: .; J: TRBJ1-1; CDR3: CAWRTGPNTEASF; DNA: TGTGCCTGGAGAACAGGGCCGAACACTGAAGCTTCCTTT
D: TRBD1; V: TRBV6-5; size: few; J: TRBJ1-5; CDR3: CASSSLGLQGGQPQHF; DNA: TGTGCCAGCAGTTCGCTAGGCTTACAGGGGGGTCAGCCCCAGCATTTT
D: .; V: TRBV23-1; size: many; J: TRBJ2-7; CDR3: CASSQPGGTVGTRGEQYF; DNA: TGCGCCAGCAGTCAACCCGGAGGGACAGTGGGGACCAGGGGCGAGCAGTACTTC
D: .; V: TRBV6-5; size: few; J: TRBJ2-3; CDR3: CASTDLGQGTDTQYF; DNA: TGTGCCAGCACCGACCTAGGGCAGGGAACAGATACGCAGTATTTT
D: .; V: TRBV11-2; size: few; J: TRBJ1-5; CDR3: CASSPSGGLGNQPQHF; DNA: TGTGCCAGCAGCCCGTCGGGAGGGCTGGGCAATCAGCCCCAGCATTTT
D: TRBD1; V: TRBV7-3; size: few; J: TRBJ1-1; CDR3: CASSATGGTEAFF; DNA: TGTGCCAGCAGCGCCACAGGGGGCACTGAAGCTTTCTTT
D: .; V: TRBV21-1; size: .; J: TRBJ2-2; CDR3: CASTRMTGRNTGELFF; DNA: TGTGCCAGCACCCGAATGACAGGGAGGAACACCGGGGAGCTGTTTTTT
D: .; V: TRBV5-6; size: few; J: TRBJ1-2; CDR3: CASSSYRDHYGYTF; DNA: TGTGCCAGCAGCAGCTACAGGGACCACTATGGCTACACCTTC
D: TRBD2; V: TRBV14; size: few; J: TRBJ2-1; CDR3: CASSQGIGTGGNEQFF; DNA: TGTGCCAGCAGCCAAGGGATTGGCACGGGAGGGAATGAGCAGTTCTTC
D: TRBD1; V: TRBV6-1; size: .; J: TRBJ1-2; CDR3: CASSDPQGVYGYTF; DNA: TGTGCCAGCAGTGATCCACAGGGGGTCTATGGCTACACCTTC
D: .; V: TRBV19; size: .; J: TRBJ1-1; CDR3: CASRAQGDTEAFF; DNA: TGTGCCAGTAGGGCACAGGGAGACACTGAAGCTTTCTTT
D: .; V: TRBV4-3; size: few; J: TRBJ2-3; CDR3: CASSQADDVGNTQYF; DNA: TGCGCCAGCAGCCAAGCTGATGATGTTGGGAATACGCAGTATTTT
D: TRBD1; V: TRBV7-4; size: few; J: TRBJ1-1; CDR3: CASSFPDRDTEAFF; DNA: TGTGCCAGCAGCTTCCCCGACAGGGACACTGAAGCTTTCTTT
D: .; V: TRBV20-1; size: .; J: TRBJ2-5; CDR3: CSAVHQETQYF; DNA: TGCAGTGCCGTTCACCAAGAGACCCAGTACTTC
D: .; V: TRBV5-1; size: few; J: TRBJ2-7; CDR3: CASSGGPDSYEQYF; DNA: TGCGCCAGCAGCGGCGGGCCCGACTCCTACGAGCAGTACTTC
D: TRBD1; V: TRBV9; size: few; J: TRBJ1-4; CDR3: CASSVAPGQPSSREKLFF; DNA: TGTGCCAGCAGCGTAGCTCCGGGACAGCCCTCTTCCCGTGAAAAACTGTTTTTT
D: .; V: TRBV5-1; size: .; J: TRBJ2-7; CDR3: CASSTQGGEQYF; DNA: TGCGCCAGCAGCACCCAGGGTGGGGAGCAGTACTTC
D: TRBD1; V: TRBV11-2; size: few; J: TRBJ2-7; CDR3: CASRHSRGKYEQYF; DNA: TGTGCCAGCAGGCACAGCAGGGGGAAATACGAGCAGTACTTC
D: TRBD2; V: TRBV7-2; size: few; J: TRBJ2-3; CDR3: CASSLVLAGGKEYF; DNA: TGTGCCAGCAGCTTAGTCCTAGCGGGGGGTAAAGAGTATTTT
D: .; V: TRBV5-4; size: once; J: TRBJ1-6; CDR3: CASSLVRGNYNSPLHF; DNA: TGTGCCAGCAGCTTGGTGCGGGGGAACTATAATTCACCCCTCCACTTT
D: .; V: TRBV18; size: .; J: TRBJ2-7; CDR3: CASSPQGRKYEQYF; DNA: TGTGCCAGCTCACCTCAGGGACGAAAATACGAGCAGTACTTC
D: TRBD2; V: TRBV15; size: .; J: TRBJ2-5; CDR3: CATSRSSGAEETQYF; DNA: TGTGCCACCAGCCGCAGTAGCGGGGCGGAAGAGACCCAGTACTTC
D: .; V: TRBV11-2; size: few; J: TRBJ2-7; CDR3: CASSLGDKVYEQYF; DNA: TGTGCCAGCAGCTTAGGGGACAAGGTCTACGAGCAGTACTTC
D: TRBD1; V: TRBV5-4; size: few; J: TRBJ1-1; CDR3: CASSTGQGGMNTEAFF; DNA: TGTGCCAGCAGCACAGGACAGGGAGGGATGAACACTGAAGCTTTCTTT
D: TRBD2; V: TRBV6-6; size: few; J: TRBJ2-1; CDR3: CASSPRAGGYNEQFF; DNA: TGTGCCAGCAGTCCCCGAGCGGGGGGGTACAATGAGCAGTTCTTC
D: .; V: TRBV5-4; size: .; J: TRBJ2-5; CDR3: CVSSLALLAGVETQYF; DNA: TGTGTCAGCAGCTTGGCCCTACTAGCTGGTGTCGAGACCCAGTACTTC
D: .; V: TRBV5-6; size: .; J: TRBJ1-2; CDR3: CASRPRVGYPQDDYGYTF; DNA: TGTGCCAGCAGACCGAGGGTAGGTTATCCCCAGGATGACTATGGCTACACCTTC
D: .; V: TRBV7-3; size: few; J: TRBJ1-1; CDR3: CASSPGITVEAFF; DNA: TGTGCCAGCAGCCCCGGGATAACGGTTGAAGCTTTCTTT
D: .; V: TRBV4-3; size: few; J: TRBJ2-7; CDR3: CASSQVLGSYEQYF; DNA: TGCGCCAGCAGCCAAGTGCTGGGGAGCTACGAGCAGTACTTC
D: .; V: TRBV7-2; size: .; J: TRBJ2-5; CDR3: CASSLGVTQYF; DNA: TGTGCCAGCAGCTTAGGGGTAACCCAGTACTTC
D: TRBD1; V: TRBV7-2; size: .; J: TRBJ1-2; CDR3: CASSSQGGQGIYGYTF; DNA: TGTGCCAGCAGCTCCCAAGGTGGACAGGGGATCTATGGCTACACCTTC
D: .; V: TRBV21-1; size: few; J: TRBJ2-7; CDR3: CASVLPRQGREQYF; DNA: TGTGCCAGCGTGCTCCCCCGACAGGGCCGCGAGCAGTACTTC